This TCR beta chain was obtained from a study of regulatory T cells in long-lasting Graves disease. A note on this clonotype: Its target is unknown.

Described time point: persistent/refractory GD, antithyroid drugs over 5 years with positive TRAb. Making the TCR library involved RNA that had been extracted from PBMCs. It was American Thyroid Association guidelines that determined Graves' disease diagnosis. Study conclusions and caveats: Thyroid tissue was not sampled; only peripheral blood was. Comparison showed that persistent patients shared more public clonotypes (2,741) than new patients (966). Sample size was small, which may have lowered accuracy.

Arm-PCR of CDR3 regions with iRepertoire HTBI primers generated TCR beta libraries. TCRdb recomputed calls from the multiplex PCR reads with MiXCR, one row per CDR3 protein. The sample gives a few hundred thousand distinct CDR3 sequences, more than 20% of which show up once; about 61% is in the top ten. Here the sequenced sample was peripheral blood mononuclear cells (PBMCs), taken when the disease was refractory, from a patient treated with antithyroid drugs. This receptor was identified in a female donor with Graves disease.

The CDR3 coding sequence is TGTGCCAGCAGTTACGGAGCTGGGACAGAAAATGGCTACACCTTC. Translation gives CASSYGAGTENGYTF. The rearrangement joins TRBV6-2 or TRBV6-3 to TRBJ1-2, with 7 nucleotides matching TRBD1. The CDR3 loop spans 15 amino acids. The germline V gene has CDR1 MNHEY and CDR2 SVGEGT. The junction had 9 bases not matched to a gene; V was cut back by 2 bases and J by 6 bases.